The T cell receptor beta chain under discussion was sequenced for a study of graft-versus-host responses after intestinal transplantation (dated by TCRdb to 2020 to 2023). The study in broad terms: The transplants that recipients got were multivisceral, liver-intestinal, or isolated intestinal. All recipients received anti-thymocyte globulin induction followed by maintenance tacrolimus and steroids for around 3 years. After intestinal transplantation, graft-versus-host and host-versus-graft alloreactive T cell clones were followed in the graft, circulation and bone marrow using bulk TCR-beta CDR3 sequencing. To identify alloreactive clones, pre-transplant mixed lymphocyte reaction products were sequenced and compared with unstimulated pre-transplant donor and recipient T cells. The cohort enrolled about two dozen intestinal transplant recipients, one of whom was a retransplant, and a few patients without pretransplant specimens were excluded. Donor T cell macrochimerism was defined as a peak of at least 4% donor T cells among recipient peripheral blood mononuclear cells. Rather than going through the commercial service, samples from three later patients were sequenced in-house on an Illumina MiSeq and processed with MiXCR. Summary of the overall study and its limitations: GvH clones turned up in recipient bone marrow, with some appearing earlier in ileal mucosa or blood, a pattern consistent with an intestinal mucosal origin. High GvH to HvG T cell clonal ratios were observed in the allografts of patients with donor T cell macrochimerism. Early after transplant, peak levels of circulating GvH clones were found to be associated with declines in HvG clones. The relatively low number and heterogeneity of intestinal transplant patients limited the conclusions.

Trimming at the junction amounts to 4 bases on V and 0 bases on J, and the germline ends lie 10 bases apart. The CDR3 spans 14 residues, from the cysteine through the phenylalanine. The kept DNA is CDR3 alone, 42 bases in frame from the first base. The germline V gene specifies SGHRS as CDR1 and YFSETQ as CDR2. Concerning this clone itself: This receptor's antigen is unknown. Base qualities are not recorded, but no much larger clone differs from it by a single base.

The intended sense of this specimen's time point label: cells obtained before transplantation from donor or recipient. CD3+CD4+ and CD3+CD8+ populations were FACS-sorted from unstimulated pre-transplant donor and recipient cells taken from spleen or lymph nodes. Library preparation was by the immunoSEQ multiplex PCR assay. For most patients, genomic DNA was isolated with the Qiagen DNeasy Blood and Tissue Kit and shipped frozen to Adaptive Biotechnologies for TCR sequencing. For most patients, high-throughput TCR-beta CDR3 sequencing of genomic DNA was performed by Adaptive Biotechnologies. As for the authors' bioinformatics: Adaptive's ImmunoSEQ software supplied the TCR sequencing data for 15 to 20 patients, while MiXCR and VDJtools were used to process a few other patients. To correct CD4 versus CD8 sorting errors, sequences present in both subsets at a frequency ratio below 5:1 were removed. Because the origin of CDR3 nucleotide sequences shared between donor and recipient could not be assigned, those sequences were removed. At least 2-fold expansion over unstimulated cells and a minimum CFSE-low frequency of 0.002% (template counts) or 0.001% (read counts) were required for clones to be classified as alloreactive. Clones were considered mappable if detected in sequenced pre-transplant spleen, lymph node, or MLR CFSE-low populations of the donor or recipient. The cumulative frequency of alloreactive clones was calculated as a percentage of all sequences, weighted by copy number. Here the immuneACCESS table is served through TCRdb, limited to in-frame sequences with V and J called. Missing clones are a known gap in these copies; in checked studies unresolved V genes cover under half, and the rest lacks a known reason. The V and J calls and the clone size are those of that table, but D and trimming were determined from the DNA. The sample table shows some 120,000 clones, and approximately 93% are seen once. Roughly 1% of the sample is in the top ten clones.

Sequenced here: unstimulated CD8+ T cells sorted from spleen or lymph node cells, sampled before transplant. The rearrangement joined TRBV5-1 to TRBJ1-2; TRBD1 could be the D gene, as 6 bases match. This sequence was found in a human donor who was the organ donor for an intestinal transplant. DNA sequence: TGCGCCAGCAGCCCGGGGACAACTAACTATGGCTACACCTTC. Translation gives CASSPGTTNYGYTF.